The clone carrying this TCR beta chain was counted at least ten times. Its antigen is currently unknown. The data were obtained in a study of T cells after yellow fever vaccination. Notes on the study in general: Detected again after the booster were most primary-vaccination clones, at approximately 95% CD4 and approximately 85% CD8. Weaker overall was a secondary response that nonetheless peaked faster, on day 5 versus 15. Overall, a small share of clonotypes was seen in both CD4 and CD8 compartments.

The CDR3 extends over 14 amino acids. Trimming at V came to 6 bases and at J to 8 bases, leaving 9 bases not matched to a gene. UMIs were added to TCR cDNA along with a universal primer site when it was made by 5'RACE template switching. TCRdb ran MiXCR on the 5' RACE reads and lists one entry per CDR3 protein. The sample consists of over 130,000 distinct CDR3 sequences, 7.7% of them appearing once. The starting material was CD4+ T cells sorted from PBMCs, obtained 5 days after the yellow fever booster vaccination. The rearrangement links TRBV12-3 or TRBV12-4 to TRBJ2-1; 8 bases match TRBD2. The source of this sequence is a man aged 30-40 years who received the YFV17D yellow fever vaccine. CDR3 nucleotide sequence: TGTGCCAGCAGCCTTAGCGGGACGGGCGATGAGCAGTTCTTC. Amino acid sequence: CASSLSGTGDEQFF.